This entry is about one TCR beta chain. Study processing details: Reference gene primer amplification gave nucleated cell count estimates. Sequencing used immunoSEQ multiplex PCR; TCRdb keeps in-frame clones, though not all of them. V, J and clone size derive from that table, while D and trimming were established from the DNA sequence. The table records a few hundred thousand clones, 80% to 90% of them present only once. CDR1 and CDR2 from the germline V gene are KGHSH and LQKENI. The V and J ends lost 6 bases and 5 bases respectively, with 13 bases between them. This CDR3 is built from 14 residues. This specimen belongs to a study of blood T cell repertoires in COVID-19.

Sequenced: PBMCs or T cells enriched from blood (not recorded which). The chain couples TRBV18 to TRBJ1-4; TRBD1 might be the D (6 bases). The sequence derives from a woman aged 40-49 years who had been exposed to COVID-19. CDR3 residues: CASSIDGQNEKLFF. The CDR3 DNA reads as TGTGCCAGCTCCATCGACGGACAGAATGAAAAACTGTTTTTT.